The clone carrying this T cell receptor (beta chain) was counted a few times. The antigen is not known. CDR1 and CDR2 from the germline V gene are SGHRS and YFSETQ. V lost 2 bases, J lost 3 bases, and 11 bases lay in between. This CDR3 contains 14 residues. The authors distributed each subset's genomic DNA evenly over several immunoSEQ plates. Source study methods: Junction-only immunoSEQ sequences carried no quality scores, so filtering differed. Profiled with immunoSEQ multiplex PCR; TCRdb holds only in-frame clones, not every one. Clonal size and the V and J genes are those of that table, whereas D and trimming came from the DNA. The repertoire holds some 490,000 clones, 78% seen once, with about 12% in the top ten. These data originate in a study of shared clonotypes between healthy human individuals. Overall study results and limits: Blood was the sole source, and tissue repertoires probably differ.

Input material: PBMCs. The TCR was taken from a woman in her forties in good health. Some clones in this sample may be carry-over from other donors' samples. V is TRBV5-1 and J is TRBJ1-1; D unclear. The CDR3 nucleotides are TGCGCCAGCAGCTTACTCCGGGAGCACACTGAAGCTTTCTTT. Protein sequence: CASSLLREHTEAFF. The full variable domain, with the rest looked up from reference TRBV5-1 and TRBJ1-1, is KAGVTQTPRYLIKTRGQQVTLSCSPISGHRSVSWYQQTPGQGLQFLFEYFSETQRNKGNFPGRFSGRQFSNSRSEMNVSTLELGDSALYLCASSLLREHTEAFFGQGTRLTVV.